This T cell receptor (beta chain) was recovered during a study of control samples from healthy donors and cancer patients. The table came from immunoSEQ multiplex PCR; TCRdb's copy has only in-frame clones and leaves some out. The sample lists approximately 74,000 clones, about 94% seen once, with approximately 3% in the top ten. Germline V gene lookup returns CDR1 MNHEY and CDR2 SVGAGI. The CDR3 has 14 residues. With 10 bases clipped from V and 0 bases from J, the junction kept 8 bases outside the gene matches. The sequenced sample was blood. The source is a woman under 40 in good health. The chain uses TRBV6-5 and TRBJ1-2; TRBD1 matches 7 bases. The CDR3 loop reads CATGNGQANYGYTF. The DNA for the CDR3 is TGTGCCACCGGGAATGGACAGGCTAACTATGGCTACACCTTC.